These T cell receptor beta chains were read from a single sample in a study of T cell repertoires in cytomegalovirus infection. TCRdb redid the calling of the reads with MiXCR, one entry per CDR3 protein. The table has a few hundred thousand distinct CDR3 sequences, over 7.5% seen once. Specimen: PBMCs. The receptors come from a human donor in good health (CMV status not recorded). Some clones in this sample may be carry-over from other donors' samples. CDR3s include the opening cysteine and the closing phenylalanine or tryptophan. The D gene is left open where the match is weak. Rows give clone size only sometimes, using once, few, many, or a class for an expanded clone.

TRBJ1-2,few,TRBV4-1,.,CASSRERTNYGYTF,TGTGCCAGCAGCCGGGAACGGACTAACTATGGCTACACCTTC
TRBJ2-2,.,TRBV7-2,.,CASSLEFRLGNRNSATGELFF,TGTGCCAGCAGCTTAGAATTTAGGCTTGGGAACCGGAACTCAGCCACCGGGGAGCTGTTTTTT
TRBJ1-2,many,TRBV6-6,TRBD1,CASSGKGTGINYGYTF,TGTGCCAGCAGTGGCAAAGGGACAGGGATTAACTATGGCTACACCTTC
TRBJ1-1,.,TRBV24-1,TRBD1,CATSDFSRGPTEAFF,TGTGCCACCAGTGATTTCAGCAGGGGGCCAACTGAAGCTTTCTTT
TRBJ2-7,many,TRBV7-2,.,CASSTRRGVPSYEQYF,TGTGCCAGCAGCACCCGTCGAGGGGTGCCCTCCTACGAGCAGTACTTC
TRBJ2-5,many,TRBV2,.,CATQGSETQYF,TGTGCCACTCAGGGTTCGGAGACCCAGTACTTC
TRBJ1-5,many,TRBV20-1,.,CSARQPDSNQPQHF,TGCAGTGCTAGACAGCCCGATAGCAATCAGCCCCAGCATTTT
TRBJ2-2,many,TRBV7-2,TRBD1,CASSAVGGHGELFF,TGTGCCAGCAGCGCCGTAGGGGGCCACGGGGAGCTGTTTTTT
TRBJ2-1,many,TRBV28,.,CASSDSGYNEQFF,TGTGCCAGCAGTGACAGCGGATACAATGAGCAGTTCTTC
TRBJ2-6,.,TRBV7-2,.,CASSWYRAAGANVLTF,TGTGCCAGCAGCTGGTACAGGGCAGCTGGGGCCAACGTCCTGACTTTC
TRBJ1-3,few,TRBV6-6,.,CASSYWDTIYF,TGTGCCAGCAGTTACTGGGACACCATATATTTT
TRBJ2-7,many,TRBV2,TRBD2,CASSLAGFGYEQYF,TGTGCCAGCAGCTTAGCGGGATTCGGCTACGAGCAGTACTTC
TRBJ2-1,many,TRBV7-2,.,CASSLITGTGNEQFF,TGTGCCAGCAGCTTAATTACGGGAACCGGCAATGAGCAGTTCTTC
TRBJ2-1,.,TRBV7-2,.,CASSLRYVSEQFF,TGTGCCAGCAGCTTACGGTATGTCTCAGAGCAGTTCTTC
TRBJ1-1,few,TRBV5-1,.,CASSPGSTMNTEAFF,TGCGCCAGCAGCCCAGGTTCCACCATGAACACTGAAGCTTTCTTT
TRBJ1-4,.,TRBV7-2,.,CASSSTAATNEKLFF,TGTGCCAGCAGCTCCACAGCAGCAACTAATGAAAAACTGTTTTTT
TRBJ2-1,few,TRBV20-1,TRBD2,CSAREVAGGHEQFF,TGCAGTGCTAGAGAAGTAGCGGGAGGGCATGAGCAGTTCTTC
TRBJ1-3,many,TRBV7-9,TRBD1,CASSLQGGAGNTIYF,TGTGCCAGCAGCTTACAAGGGGGCGCGGGAAACACCATATATTTT
TRBJ2-2,.,TRBV12-3/TRBV12-4,TRBD2,CASSLVVAGTGELFF,TGTGCCAGCAGTCTCGTGGTAGCGGGAACCGGGGAGCTGTTTTTT
TRBJ2-5,few,TRBV28,.,CASSSSLGQQETQYF,TGTGCCAGCAGTTCATCACTCGGACAGCAAGAGACCCAGTACTTC
TRBJ2-7,.,TRBV7-3,TRBD1,CASSPENRGFYEQYF,TGTGCCAGCAGCCCAGAGAACAGGGGGTTTTACGAGCAGTACTTC
TRBJ1-5,many,TRBV6-1,TRBD1,CASSLTGLRQPQHF,TGTGCCAGCAGTTTGACAGGGCTTCGACAGCCCCAGCATTTT
TRBJ2-3,many,TRBV6-2/TRBV6-3,.,CASSYSILGTDLRVTDTQYF,TGTGCCAGCAGTTACTCAATTCTTGGGACGGACTTACGCGTCACAGATACGCAGTATTTT
TRBJ2-5,many,TRBV7-9,.,CASTLERETQYF,TGTGCCAGCACCCTTGAGAGGGAGACCCAGTACTTC
TRBJ2-1,.,TRBV19,.,CASSIGQNSYNEQFF,TGTGCCAGTAGTATTGGCCAAAACTCCTACAATGAGCAGTTCTTC
TRBJ1-1,many,TRBV7-2,.,CASSSTTRVAFF,TGTGCCAGCAGCTCTACGACCCGGGTGGCTTTCTTT
TRBJ2-5,few,TRBV7-6,.,CASSQKETQYF,TGTGCCAGCAGCCAGAAAGAGACCCAGTACTTC
TRBJ1-1,.,TRBV7-2,.,CASSLVREDEAFF,TGTGCCAGCAGCTTAGTGCGGGAGGATGAAGCTTTCTTT
TRBJ2-7,.,TRBV7-3,.,CASSLTPWNEQYF,TGTGCCAGCAGCTTAACACCCTGGAACGAGCAGTACTTC
TRBJ2-5,few,TRBV6-2/TRBV6-3,TRBD2,CASRFRTSGRGETQYF,TGTGCCAGCAGATTCAGGACTAGCGGGAGGGGAGAGACCCAGTACTTC
TRBJ2-6,few,TRBV4-1,.,CASSQTHSGANVLTF,TGCGCCAGCAGCCAGACACACTCTGGGGCCAACGTCCTGACTTTC
TRBJ2-3,many,TRBV28,TRBD1,CASNFPGQSTDTQYF,TGTGCCAGCAACTTCCCGGGACAGAGCACAGATACGCAGTATTTT
TRBJ2-1,many,TRBV7-3,TRBD2,CASSLGTSGINEQFF,TGTGCCAGCAGCTTAGGGACTAGCGGGATCAATGAGCAGTTCTTC
TRBJ1-2,.,TRBV12-3/TRBV12-4,.,CASSFKAGRHTF,TGTGCCAGCAGTTTCAAGGCAGGGAGACACACCTTC
TRBJ2-3,.,TRBV6-6,.,CASSRKQVLTDTQYF,TGTGCCAGCAGCCGAAAACAGGTCCTCACAGATACGCAGTATTTT
TRBJ2-7,many,TRBV20-1,TRBD2,CSARDQASGSYEQYF,TGCAGTGCTAGAGATCAAGCTAGCGGCTCCTACGAGCAGTACTTC
TRBJ1-5,many,TRBV6-2/TRBV6-3,.,CASRAGTGHQPQHF,TGTGCCAGCAGGGCCGGAACAGGGCATCAGCCCCAGCATTTT
TRBJ2-2,many,TRBV25-1,.,CAPGRTRSCGSNTGELFF,TGTGCCCCAGGCAGAACCCGGTCTTGCGGGTCGAACACCGGGGAGCTGTTTTTT
TRBJ2-1,many,TRBV24-1,.,CATSSPGIYEQFF,TGTGCCACCAGTTCGCCGGGGATCTATGAGCAGTTCTTC
TRBJ2-1,many,TRBV6-2/TRBV6-3,.,CASRSPFNNEQFF,TGTGCCAGCCGATCTCCTTTCAACAATGAGCAGTTCTTC
TRBJ2-5,.,TRBV28,TRBD2,CASSLGRDWEETQYF,TGTGCCAGCAGTTTAGGGAGGGACTGGGAAGAGACCCAGTACTTC
TRBJ2-2,few,TRBV20-1,.,CSASPGALTGELFF,TGCAGTGCTAGTCCGGGGGCCCTCACCGGGGAGCTGTTTTTT
TRBJ2-1,many,TRBV7-9,.,CASSDNRATYNEQFF,TGTGCCAGCAGTGACAACAGGGCTACCTACAATGAGCAGTTCTTC
TRBJ1-1,.,TRBV7-2,.,CASSGTRSSGQTEAFF,TGTGCCAGCAGCGGAACAAGAAGCAGCGGACAAACTGAAGCTTTCTTT
TRBJ2-3,few,TRBV12-3/TRBV12-4,.,CASTSGLGDNTQYF,TGTGCCAGCACCTCGGGGCTTGGGGATAATACGCAGTATTTT
TRBJ2-1,few,TRBV9,TRBD2,CASSAGTSVYNEQFF,TGTGCCAGCAGCGCCGGGACTAGCGTATACAATGAGCAGTTCTTC